One sample yielded the 20 T cell receptor beta chains listed below, sequenced in a study of immune evolution from preneoplasia to lung adenocarcinoma. Repertoires were generated with immunoSEQ multiplex PCR, while TCRdb's copy carries only in-frame clones and drops some. This sample has roughly 21,000 clones, with around three quarters found just once. The sample consisted of FFPE invasive lung adenocarcinoma tissue. The receptors were sampled from a person aged 60 to 70 with lung adenocarcinoma.

The rearrangement links TRBV20-1 to TRBJ1-1; D is ambiguous. CDR3 length: 11 amino acids. The V gene lost 7 bases and the J gene lost 2 bases, with 8 bases spanning the gap. Germline loops: CDR1 DFQATT, CDR2 SNEGSKA (reference sequence). The CDR3 loop reads CSGLGNTEAFF. CDR3 DNA sequence: TGCAGTGGGCTAGGAAACACTGAAGCTTTCTTT.

In its sample, this clone was seen once. The rearrangement uses TRBV14 and TRBJ2-3; 7 bases map to TRBD2. CDR3 length equals 14 residues. Germline lookup yields CDR1 SGHDN and CDR2 FVKESK. V lost 8 bases, J lost 2 bases, and 7 bases stayed unmatched. The CDR3 sequence is CASAGDFHTDTQYF. CDR3 DNA sequence: TGTGCCAGCGCGGGGGATTTTCACACAGATACGCAGTATTTT.

J is TRBJ2-5 and V is TRBV6-6; D is undetermined. The assigned J gene may be wrong: the sequence end matches TRBJ2-7 better. The CDR3 consists of 13 residues. The germline CDR1 and CDR2 sequences are MNHNY and SVGAGI (reference sequence). CDR3 nucleotides: TGTGCCAGCAGTTACCTGGACGCCTACGAGCAGTACTTC. Encoded protein: CASSYLDAYEQYF.

This clone was observed a single time. The chain recombines TRBV7-7 with TRBJ2-1, with TRBD2 matching 9 bases. J gave up 9 bases and V 1 base, and 7 bases lay outside the gene matches. This CDR3 contains 15 residues. Germline values: CDR1 SSHAT, CDR2 FNYEAQ (reference sequence). The CDR3: CASSLVSGRGGEQFF. In DNA, the CDR3 is TGTGCCAGCAGCTTAGTTAGCGGGAGAGGCGGTGAGCAGTTCTTC.

The gene calls are TRBV27 and TRBJ2-1, with 7 bases identical to TRBD2. This CDR3 has 17 residues. V lost 4 bases and J lost 3; bases outside the gene matches: 12. Germline-derived CDR1 and CDR2 are MNHEY and SMNVEV (reference sequence). CDR3 nucleotides: TGTGCCAGCAGTTCCCCTGGATTAGCGGGCGTCTACAATGAGCAGTTCTTC. Translated, it gives CASSSPGLAGVYNEQFF.

J is TRBJ2-6 and V is TRBV19; D gene ambiguous. This CDR3 is built from 15 residues. Trimming left V 3 bases short and J 2 bases short, with 8 bases between. CDR1 and CDR2 (germline): LNHDA, SQIVND (reference sequence). In DNA form, the CDR3 reads TGTGCCAGTAGTATTGGATCCCCTGGGGCCAACGTCCTGACTTTC. Amino acids: CASSIGSPGANVLTF.

The chain recombines TRBV7-2 with TRBJ2-6, with unresolved D. Trimming shortened V by 1 base and J by 0 bases, and 4 bases separated the two germline ends. The length of the CDR3 is 15 residues. Germline loops: CDR1 SGHTA, CDR2 FQGNSA. CDR3 amino acids: CASSLGGSGANVLTF. The CDR3 nucleotides read TGTGCCAGCAGCTTAGGAGGCTCTGGGGCCAACGTCCTGACTTTC. The whole variable domain, filled in from reference TRBV7-2 and TRBJ2-6, reads GAGVSQSPSNKVTEKGKDVELRCDPISGHTALYWYRQSLGQGLEFLIYFQGNSAPDKSGLPSDRFSAERTGGSVSTLTIQRTQQEDSAVYLCASSLGGSGANVLTFGAGSRLTVL.

The chain links TRBV28 to TRBJ2-7, with 8 nucleotides matching TRBD2. The CDR3 sequence is 12 residues long. V lost 7 bases and J lost 3; bases outside the gene matches: 2. Per the germline V gene, CDR1 is MDHEN and CDR2 is SYDVKM. The CDR3 spells CASTRGDYEQYF. CDR3 DNA sequence: TGTGCCAGCACGCGGGGGGACTACGAGCAGTACTTC.

The rearrangement links TRBV2 to TRBJ1-5; tentatively, D is TRBD1 (6 bases). The CDR3 consists of 13 residues. V lost 7 bases and J lost 10, with 17 bases in between. CDR1 is SNHLY, CDR2 FYNNEI, per germline. CDR3 bases: TGTGCCAGCATTTGGGACAAAGGTCAACCCCAGCATTTT. Translation gives CASIWDKGQPQHF.

V gene TRBV23-1 combines with J gene TRBJ1-1; D ambiguous. TRBV23-1 is assigned to the ORF class and has an uncertain function. The CDR3 is made up of 11 amino acids. V was cut by 3 bases and J by 10 bases, with 9 bases left in between. CDR3: CASSHPIPAFF. The CDR3 nucleotides are TGCGCCAGCAGTCACCCTATCCCAGCTTTCTTT.

This chain links TRBV18 with TRBJ1-4; TRBD1 aligns across 7 bases. Per germline, CDR1 KGHSH and CDR2 LQKENI. V shed 3 bases, J shed 7 bases, and the junction held 5 bases outside the gene matches. CDR3 size: 14 residues. CDR3 protein: CASSPATGSEKLFF. CDR3 nucleotide sequence: TGTGCCAGCTCACCGGCGACAGGGAGTGAAAAACTGTTTTTT.

The V and J genes are TRBV6-4 and TRBJ2-2, with a tentative D call TRBD2 (6 bases). CDR1 is MRHNA and CDR2 is SNTAGT in the germline V gene. Trimming left V 9 bases short and J 6 bases short, with 14 bases between. The CDR3 consists of 13 residues. This chain's CDR3 is CASSTSLAGELFF. The CDR3 DNA reads as TGTGCCAGTTCAACTAGCCTGGCCGGGGAGCTGTTTTTT.

The chain employs TRBV5-1 and TRBJ2-7; D is unclear. CDR1 is SGHRS and CDR2 is YFSETQ in the germline V gene. The CDR3 totals 16 residues. Trimming cost V 3 bases and J 0 bases, with 16 bases left between them. The CDR3, as DNA: TGCGCCAGCAGCTCACCGACATCCATGGGCTCCTACGAGCAGTACTTC. Protein sequence: CASSSPTSMGSYEQYF.

The J gene is TRBJ1-5, the V gene TRBV28; unclear D gene. V dropped 3 bases and J dropped 3 bases, with 9 bases sitting between them. The CDR3 extends over 14 amino acids. Germline CDR1 MDHEN, CDR2 SYDVKM. The CDR3: CASSLSTLNQPQHF. CDR3 DNA: TGTGCCAGCAGTTTGTCCACACTCAATCAGCCCCAGCATTTT.

V and J are TRBV28 and TRBJ2-7, with D perhaps TRBD1 (5 bases). The CDR3 is made up of 15 amino acids. Trimming pared 6 bases from V and 1 base from J, leaving 16 bases between. Germline CDR1 is MDHEN and CDR2 is SYDVKM. The CDR3 bases are TGTGCCAGCAGCCGCCCTCCTCAGGGATCCTACGAGCAGTACTTC. Residues: CASSRPPQGSYEQYF.

The rearrangement uses TRBV10-3 and TRBJ2-1, with D perhaps TRBD1 (6 bases). The germline gives CDR1 ENHRY, CDR2 SYGVKD. Trimming pared 2 bases from V and 5 bases from J, leaving 19 bases between. This CDR3 has 17 amino acids. The CDR3 loop is CAISEMATLGGNNEQFF. The CDR3 nucleotides read TGTGCCATCAGTGAGATGGCCACTCTAGGGGGTAACAATGAGCAGTTCTTC.

The chain uses TRBV5-4 and TRBJ2-7; TRBD1 aligns across 7 bases. V was clipped by 4 bases and J by 7 bases; unmatched bases: 8. Germline CDR1 SGHNT, CDR2 YYREEE (reference sequence). The CDR3 spans 13 residues. The CDR3, as DNA: TGTGCCAGCAGCCCCGACAGGGATCGAGAGCAGTACTTC. Amino acids: CASSPDRDREQYF.

This chain links TRBV19 with TRBJ2-1; TRBD2 aligns across 7 bases. The CDR3 spans 16 residues. The germline V gene has CDR1 LNHDA and CDR2 SQIVND (reference sequence). V shed 3 bases, J shed 5 bases, and the junction held 10 bases outside the gene matches. CDR3 nucleotides: TGTGCCAGTAGTATTAGGGGAGGGGCTAGCAACAATGAGCAGTTCTTC. This translates into CASSIRGGASNNEQFF. Together with reference TRBV19 and TRBJ2-1, the CDR3 gives the full variable domain: DGGITQSPKYLFRKEGQNVTLSCEQNLNHDAMYWYRQDPGQGLRLIYYSQIVNDFQKGDIAEGYSVSREKKESFPLTVTSAQKNPTAFYLCASSIRGGASNNEQFFGPGTRLTVL.

This clone was found a few times. The chain links TRBV30 to TRBJ1-5; no clear D. Trimming removed 1 base at V and 6 bases at J, with 13 bases between. The CDR3 covers 14 residues. Per germline, CDR1 GTSNPN and CDR2 SVGIG (reference sequence). CDR3 loop: CAWSDRAWSQPQHF. The CDR3 DNA sequence: TGTGCCTGGAGTGACCGGGCCTGGAGTCAGCCCCAGCATTTT. The whole variable domain, filled in from reference TRBV30 and TRBJ1-5, reads SQTIHQWPATLVQPVGSPLSLECTVEGTSNPNLYWYRQAAGRGLQLLFYSVGIGQISSEVPQNLSASRPQDRQFILSSKKLLLSDSGFYLCAWSDRAWSQPQHFGDGTRLSIL.

V and J are TRBV28 and TRBJ2-7; 9 bases map to TRBD1. The germline V gene encodes CDR1 MDHEN and CDR2 SYDVKM. The CDR3 consists of 15 residues. The V segment lost 4 bases and the J segment 1 base; nucleotides outside the gene matches: 5. The CDR3 nucleotides read TGTGCCAGCAGTTCTGACAGGGGGGGATCCTACGAGCAGTACTTC. This gives the protein CASSSDRGGSYEQYF. The full variable domain, rest sourced from reference TRBV28 and TRBJ2-7, is DVKVTQSSRYLVKRTGEKVFLECVQDMDHENMFWYRQDPGLGLRLIYFSYDVKMKEKGDIPEGYSVSREKKERFSLILESASTNQTSMYLCASSSDRGGSYEQYFGPGTRLTVT.